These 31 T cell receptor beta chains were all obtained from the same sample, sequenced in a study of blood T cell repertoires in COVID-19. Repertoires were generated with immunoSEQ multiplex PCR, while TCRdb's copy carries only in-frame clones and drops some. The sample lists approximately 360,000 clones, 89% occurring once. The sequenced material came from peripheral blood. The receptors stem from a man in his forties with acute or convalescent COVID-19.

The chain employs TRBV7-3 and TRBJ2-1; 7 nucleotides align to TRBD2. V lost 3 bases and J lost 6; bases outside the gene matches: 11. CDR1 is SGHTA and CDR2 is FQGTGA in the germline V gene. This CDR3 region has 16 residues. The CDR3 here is CASSLIPSGVANEQFF. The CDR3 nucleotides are TGTGCCAGCAGCTTGATTCCCAGCGGGGTAGCCAATGAGCAGTTCTTC.

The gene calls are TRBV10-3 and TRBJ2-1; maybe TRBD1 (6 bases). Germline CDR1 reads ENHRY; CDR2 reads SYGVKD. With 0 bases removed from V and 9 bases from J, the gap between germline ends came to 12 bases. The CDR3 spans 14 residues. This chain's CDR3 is CAISESRGHSEQFF. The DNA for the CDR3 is TGTGCCATCAGTGAGTCTCGGGGACATAGTGAGCAGTTCTTC.

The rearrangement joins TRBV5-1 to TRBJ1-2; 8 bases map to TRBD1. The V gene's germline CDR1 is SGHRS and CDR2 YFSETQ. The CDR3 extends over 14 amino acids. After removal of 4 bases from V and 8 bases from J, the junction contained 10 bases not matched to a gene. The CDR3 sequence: CASSLPGQAGGYTF. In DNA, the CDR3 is TGCGCCAGCAGCCTTCCGGGACAGGCCGGGGGCTACACCTTC.

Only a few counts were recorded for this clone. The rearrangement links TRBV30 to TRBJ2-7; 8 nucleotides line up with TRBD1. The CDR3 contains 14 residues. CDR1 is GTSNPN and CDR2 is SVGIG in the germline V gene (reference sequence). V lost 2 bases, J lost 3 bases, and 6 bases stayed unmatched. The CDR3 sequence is CAWSSPDRGYEQYF. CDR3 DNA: TGTGCCTGGAGTTCCCCCGACAGGGGCTACGAGCAGTACTTC.

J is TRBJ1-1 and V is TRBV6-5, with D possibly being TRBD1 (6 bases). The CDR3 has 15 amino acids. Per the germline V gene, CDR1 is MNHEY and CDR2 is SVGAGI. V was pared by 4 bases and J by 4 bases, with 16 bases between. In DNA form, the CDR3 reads TGTGCCAGCAGTTCTACACAGGGTGGGGGCACTGAAGCTTTCTTT. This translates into CASSSTQGGGTEAFF.

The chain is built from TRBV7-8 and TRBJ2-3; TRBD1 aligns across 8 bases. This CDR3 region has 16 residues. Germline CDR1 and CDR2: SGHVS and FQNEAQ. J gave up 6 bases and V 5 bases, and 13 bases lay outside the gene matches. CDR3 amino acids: CASSRNWAGGSDTQYF. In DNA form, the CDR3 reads TGTGCCAGCAGCCGAAATTGGGCAGGGGGCTCGGATACGCAGTATTTT.

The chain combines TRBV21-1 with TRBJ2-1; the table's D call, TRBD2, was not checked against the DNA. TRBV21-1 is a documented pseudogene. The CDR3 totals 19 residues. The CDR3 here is CASSNGGFLAGGPSNEQFF. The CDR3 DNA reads TGTGCCAGCAGCAACGGGGGGTTCCTAGCGGGAGGGCCGAGTAATGAGCAGTTCTTC.

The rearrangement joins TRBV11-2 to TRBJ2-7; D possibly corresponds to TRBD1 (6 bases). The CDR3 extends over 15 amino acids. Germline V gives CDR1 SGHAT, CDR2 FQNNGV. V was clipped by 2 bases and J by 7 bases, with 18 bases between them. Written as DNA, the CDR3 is TGTGCCAGCAGCTTAACAGGGCCCCGACTCGGAGAGCAGTACTTC. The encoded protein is CASSLTGPRLGEQYF.

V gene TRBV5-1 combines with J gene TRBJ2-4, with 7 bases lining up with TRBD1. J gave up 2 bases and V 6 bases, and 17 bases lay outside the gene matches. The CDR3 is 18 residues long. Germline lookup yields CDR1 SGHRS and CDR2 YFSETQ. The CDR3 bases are TGCGCCAGCACATTGGACGGGCAGGGGGTGTTGCCCAAAAACATTCAGTACTTC. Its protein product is CASTLDGQGVLPKNIQYF.

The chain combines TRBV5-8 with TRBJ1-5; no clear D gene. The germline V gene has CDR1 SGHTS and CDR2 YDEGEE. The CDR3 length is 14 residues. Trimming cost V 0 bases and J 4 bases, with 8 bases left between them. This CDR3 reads CASSLVPGNQPQHF. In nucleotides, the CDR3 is TGTGCCAGCAGCTTGGTACCGGGGAATCAGCCCCAGCATTTT.

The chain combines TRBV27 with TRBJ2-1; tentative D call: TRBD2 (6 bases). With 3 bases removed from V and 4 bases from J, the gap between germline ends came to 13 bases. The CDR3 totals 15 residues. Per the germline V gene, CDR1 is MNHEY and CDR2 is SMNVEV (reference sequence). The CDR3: CASSLRSGAYNEQFF. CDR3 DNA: TGTGCCAGCAGTTTGCGTAGCGGTGCATACAATGAGCAGTTCTTC.

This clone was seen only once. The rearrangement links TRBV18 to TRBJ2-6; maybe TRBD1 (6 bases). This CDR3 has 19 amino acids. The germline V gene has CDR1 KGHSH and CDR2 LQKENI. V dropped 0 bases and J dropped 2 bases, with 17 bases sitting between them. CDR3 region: CASSPPLAGAKPGANVLTF. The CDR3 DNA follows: TGTGCCAGCTCACCACCGTTGGCAGGGGCGAAACCTGGGGCCAACGTCCTGACTTTC.

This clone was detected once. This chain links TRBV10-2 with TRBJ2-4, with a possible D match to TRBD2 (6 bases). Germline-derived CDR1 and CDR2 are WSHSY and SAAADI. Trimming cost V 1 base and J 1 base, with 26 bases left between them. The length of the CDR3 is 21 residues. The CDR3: CASSEFGGGEVSRSAKNIQYF. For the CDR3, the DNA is TGCGCCAGCAGTGAGTTTGGTGGCGGGGAGGTAAGCCGTTCGGCCAAAAACATTCAGTACTTC.

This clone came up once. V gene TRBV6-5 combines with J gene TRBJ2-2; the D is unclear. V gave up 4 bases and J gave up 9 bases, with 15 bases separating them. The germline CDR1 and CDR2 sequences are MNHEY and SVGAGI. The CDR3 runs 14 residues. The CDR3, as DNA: TGTGCCAGCAGTTCCGCAATCAACAGCCGGGAGCTGTTTTTT. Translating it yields CASSSAINSRELFF.

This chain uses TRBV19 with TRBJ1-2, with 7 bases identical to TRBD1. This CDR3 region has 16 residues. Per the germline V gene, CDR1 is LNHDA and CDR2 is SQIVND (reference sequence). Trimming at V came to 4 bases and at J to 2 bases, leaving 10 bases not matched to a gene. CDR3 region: CASSKVTGDGNYGYTF. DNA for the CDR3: TGTGCCAGTAGTAAAGTTACAGGGGACGGAAACTATGGCTACACCTTC.

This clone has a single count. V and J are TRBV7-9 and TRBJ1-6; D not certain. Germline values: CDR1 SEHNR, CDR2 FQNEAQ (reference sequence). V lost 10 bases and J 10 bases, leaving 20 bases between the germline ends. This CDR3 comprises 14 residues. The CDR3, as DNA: TGTGCCATCACGGACGGCGGCGGAACATCACCCCTCCACTTT. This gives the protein CAITDGGGTSPLHF. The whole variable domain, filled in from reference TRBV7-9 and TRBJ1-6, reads DTGVSQNPRHKITKRGQNVTFRCDPISEHNRLYWYRQTLGQGPEFLTYFQNEAQLEKSRLLSDRFSAERPKGSFSTLEIQRTEQGDSAMYLCAITDGGGTSPLHFGNGTRLTVT.

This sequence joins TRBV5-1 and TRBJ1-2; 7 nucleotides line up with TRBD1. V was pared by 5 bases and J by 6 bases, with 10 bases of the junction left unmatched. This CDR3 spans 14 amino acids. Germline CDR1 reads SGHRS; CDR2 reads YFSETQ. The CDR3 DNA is TGCGCCAGCAGTTTCACCGGGACAGAGGATGGCTACACCTTC. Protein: CASSFTGTEDGYTF.

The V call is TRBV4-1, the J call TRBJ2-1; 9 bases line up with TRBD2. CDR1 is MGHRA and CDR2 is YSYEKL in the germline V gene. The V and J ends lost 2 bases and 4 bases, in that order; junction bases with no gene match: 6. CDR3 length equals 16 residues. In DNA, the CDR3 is TGCGCCAGCAGCCAAAAGGGGACTAGCTTATACAATGAGCAGTTCTTC. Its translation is CASSQKGTSLYNEQFF.

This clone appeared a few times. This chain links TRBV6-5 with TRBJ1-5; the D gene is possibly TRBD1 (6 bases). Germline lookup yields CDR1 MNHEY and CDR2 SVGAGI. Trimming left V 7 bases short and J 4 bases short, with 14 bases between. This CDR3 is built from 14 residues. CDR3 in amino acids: CASKVTGGNQPQHF. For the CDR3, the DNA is TGTGCCAGCAAGGTGACAGGTGGAAATCAGCCCCAGCATTTT.

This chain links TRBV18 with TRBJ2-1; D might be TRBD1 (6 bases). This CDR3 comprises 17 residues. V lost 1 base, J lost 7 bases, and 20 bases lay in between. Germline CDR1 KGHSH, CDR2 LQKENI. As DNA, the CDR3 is TGTGCCAGCTCACCACAGCTGGGGGCGGCAACCTTAAATGAGCAGTTCTTC. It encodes CASSPQLGAATLNEQFF.

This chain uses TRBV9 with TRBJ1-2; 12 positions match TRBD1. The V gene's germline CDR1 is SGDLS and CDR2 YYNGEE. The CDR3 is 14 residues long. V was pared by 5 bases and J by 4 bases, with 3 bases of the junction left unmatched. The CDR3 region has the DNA TGTGCCAGCAGGGGGACAGGGGGCACCTATGGCTACACCTTC. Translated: CASRGTGGTYGYTF. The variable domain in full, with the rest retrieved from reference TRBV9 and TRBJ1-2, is DSGVTQTPKHLITATGQRVTLRCSPRSGDLSVYWYQQSLDQGLQFLIQYYNGEERAKGNILERFSAQQFPDLHSELNLSSLELGDSALYFCASRGTGGTYGYTFGSGTRLTVV.

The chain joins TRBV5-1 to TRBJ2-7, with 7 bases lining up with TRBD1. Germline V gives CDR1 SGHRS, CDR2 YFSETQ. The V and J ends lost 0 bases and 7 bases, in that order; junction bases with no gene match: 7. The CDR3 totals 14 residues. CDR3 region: CASSLATGTEEQYF. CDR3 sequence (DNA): TGCGCCAGCAGCTTGGCGACAGGGACGGAGGAGCAGTACTTC.

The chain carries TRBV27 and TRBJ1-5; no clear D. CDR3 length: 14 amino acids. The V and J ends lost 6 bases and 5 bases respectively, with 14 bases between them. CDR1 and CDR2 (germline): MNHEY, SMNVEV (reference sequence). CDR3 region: CASSLGLGYQPQHF. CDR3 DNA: TGTGCCAGCAGCCTTGGACTCGGGTATCAGCCCCAGCATTTT.

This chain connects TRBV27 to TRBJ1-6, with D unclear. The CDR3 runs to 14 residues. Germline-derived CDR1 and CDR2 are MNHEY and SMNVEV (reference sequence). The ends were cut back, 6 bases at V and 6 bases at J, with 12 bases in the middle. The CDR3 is CASSLMGINSPLHF. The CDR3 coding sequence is TGTGCCAGCAGCCTGATGGGCATTAATTCACCCCTCCACTTT.

CDR3 sequence (DNA): TGTGCCAGCAGCCAAGAAGACTATTCAGGGACCCAGTACTTC. It encodes CASSQEDYSGTQYF. This chain joins TRBV3-1 (or the pseudogene TRBV3-2) and TRBJ2-5; the D gene is possibly TRBD2 (5 bases). This CDR3 comprises 14 residues. Between the trimmed V and J ends, which lost 0 bases and 7 bases, there was a span of 12 bases. Germline CDR1 reads LGHDT; CDR2 reads YNNKEL (reference sequence).

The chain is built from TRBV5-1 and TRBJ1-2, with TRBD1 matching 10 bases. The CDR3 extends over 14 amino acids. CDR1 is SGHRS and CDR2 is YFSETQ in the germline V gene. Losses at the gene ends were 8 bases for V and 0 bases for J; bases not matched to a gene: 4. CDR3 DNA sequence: TGCGCCAGTTCCGGACAGGGGGCTAACTATGGCTACACCTTC. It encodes CASSGQGANYGYTF.

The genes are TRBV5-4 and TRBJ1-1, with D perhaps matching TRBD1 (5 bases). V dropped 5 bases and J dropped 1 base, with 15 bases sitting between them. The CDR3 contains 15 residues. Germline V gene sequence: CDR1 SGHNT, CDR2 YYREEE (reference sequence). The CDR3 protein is CASSRDPGGNTEAFF. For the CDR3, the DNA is TGTGCCAGCAGTAGGGATCCCGGGGGGAACACTGAAGCTTTCTTT.

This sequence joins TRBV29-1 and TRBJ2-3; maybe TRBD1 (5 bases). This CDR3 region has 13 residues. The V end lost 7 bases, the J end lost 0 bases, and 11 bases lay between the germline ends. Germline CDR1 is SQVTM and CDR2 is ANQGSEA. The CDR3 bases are TGCAGCGCCACAGGTACTAGCACAGATACGCAGTATTTT. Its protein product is CSATGTSTDTQYF.

CDR3: CASSLVGGGSETQYF. CDR3 in DNA: TGTGCCAGCAGCTTGGTAGGGGGCGGATCGGAGACCCAGTACTTC. This chain links TRBV5-4 with TRBJ2-5; TRBD1 aligns across 7 bases. CDR3 length: 15 residues. The V gene's germline CDR1 is SGHNT and CDR2 YYREEE (reference sequence). With V trimmed by 0 bases and J by 5 bases, 7 bases remained unmatched.

For the CDR3, the DNA is TGTGCCTGGAGTGTACAGGGACGACAGCCCCAGCATTTT. It yields the protein CAWSVQGRQPQHF. This rearrangement joins TRBV30 to TRBJ1-5; maybe TRBD1 (6 bases). The V gene's germline CDR1 is GTSNPN and CDR2 SVGIG (reference sequence). V gave up 0 bases and J gave up 7 bases, with 10 bases separating them. The CDR3 totals 13 residues.

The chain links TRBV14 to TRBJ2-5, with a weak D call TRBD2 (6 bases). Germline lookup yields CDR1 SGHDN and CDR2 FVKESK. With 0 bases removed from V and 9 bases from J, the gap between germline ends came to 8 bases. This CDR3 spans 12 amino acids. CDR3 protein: CASSQEWGAQYF. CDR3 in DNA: TGTGCCAGCAGCCAAGAATGGGGGGCCCAGTACTTC.